The present TCR beta chain was sequenced within a study of T cell clonality in common variable immunodeficiency. Most patients and controls had Caucasian heritage. Heparinized whole blood, 5 to 8 ml, came from each donor. General study results and limits: T cell subpopulation sequencing would be needed to explain CVID clonality.

Repertoires were generated with immunoSEQ multiplex PCR, while TCRdb's copy carries only in-frame clones and drops some. This sample carries around 45,000 clones, none of them present only once. This clone showed up many times. Its antigen remains unknown. The read is 3 residues too short to cover the CDR3 end, so that end is filled in from the germline J gene. This CDR3 contains 13 residues. V lost 6 bases to trimming and J lost 5 bases, with 14 bases between them. Germline loops: CDR1 DFQATT, CDR2 SNEGSKA (reference sequence). The sequencing input was peripheral blood mononuclear cells. The TCR comes from a person aged 18 to 75 in good health. The chain uses TRBV20-1 and TRBJ2-1, with D uncertain. The CDR3 sequence: CSAPNLGNNEQFF. Incomplete CDR3 DNA: TGCAGTGCCCCAAACTTGGGCAACAATGAG.